These T cell receptor beta chains were read from a single sample in a study of early T cells in non-severe SARS-CoV-2 infection. MiXCR, applied by TCRdb to the 5' RACE reads, yields one record per CDR3 protein. The table has fewer than 75,000 distinct CDR3 sequences, around 21% seen once; the top ten hold 15% to 20%. Sample: whole blood, taken at baseline. These receptors all come from an adult who was a healthcare worker with PCR-confirmed SARS-CoV-2 infection or an uninfected control (not recorded which). Each CDR3 is given with its conserved first and last residue. A D gene is named only where the DNA matches it firmly. Clone sizes are given selectively: once, few, many, or a class where the clone is expanded.

d_gene,j_gene,v_gene,abundance,len,CDR3aa,CDR3nt
TRBD1,TRBJ1-2,TRBV14,-,14,CASSQVGDRGAYTF,TGTGCCAGCAGCCAAGTCGGGGACAGGGGAGCCTACACCTTC
-,TRBJ2-5,TRBV5-4,many,13,CASSPDLSETQYF,TGTGCCAGCAGCCCTGACCTCTCGGAGACCCAGTACTTC
-,TRBJ1-6,TRBV3-1,-,16,CASSLGTFHGNSPLHF,TGTGCCAGCAGCCTGGGGACATTTCATGGGAATTCACCCCTCCACTTT
-,TRBJ1-1,TRBV29-1,-,13,CSVEGGASTEAFF,TGCAGCGTTGAAGGGGGGGCCTCTACTGAAGCTTTCTTT
-,TRBJ2-3,TRBV12-3/TRBV12-4,-,17,CASSFIGWGNSTDTQYF,TGTGCCAGCAGTTTTATCGGGTGGGGGAATAGCACAGATACGCAGTATTTT
-,TRBJ2-7,TRBV19,many,15,CASSIDLTVSYEQYF,TGTGCCAGTAGTATAGATCTCACAGTCTCCTACGAGCAGTACTTC
-,TRBJ2-1,TRBV2,-,13,CASSGGTPNEQFF,TGTGCCAGCAGTGGGGGGACTCCCAATGAGCAGTTCTTC
-,TRBJ2-5,TRBV7-3,few,16,CASSWPGQGLIETQYF,TGTGCCAGCAGTTGGCCGGGGCAGGGTTTGATAGAGACCCAGTACTTC
-,TRBJ1-5,TRBV6-2/TRBV6-3,many,15,CASSTTGRGNQPQHF,TGTGCCAGCAGTACCACAGGTCGAGGGAATCAGCCCCAGCATTTT
TRBD2,TRBJ2-1,TRBV20-1,few,16,CSAQHQRGGWYNEQFF,TGCAGTGCCCAACATCAGCGGGGGGGCTGGTACAATGAGCAGTTCTTC
-,TRBJ2-5,TRBV28,few,13,CASSQGQPETQYF,TGTGCCAGCAGTCAAGGACAGCCAGAGACCCAGTACTTC
TRBD1,TRBJ2-5,TRBV12-3/TRBV12-4,-,16,CASSLAPTGPQETQYF,TGTGCCAGCAGTTTAGCTCCGACAGGGCCACAAGAGACCCAGTACTTC
-,TRBJ1-1,TRBV6-1,few,15,CASSAGSGAVTEAFF,TGTGCCAGCAGTGCTGGTTCGGGCGCAGTCACTGAAGCTTTCTTT
-,TRBJ1-2,TRBV4-1,few,14,CASSQERADYGYTF,TGCGCCAGCAGCCAAGAGCGGGCAGACTATGGCTACACCTTC
-,TRBJ2-1,TRBV6-2/TRBV6-3,-,16,CASSYSKSGAYNEQFF,TGTGCCAGCAGTTACTCGAAGTCGGGGGCCTACAATGAGCAGTTCTTC
-,TRBJ2-7,TRBV5-4,few,12,CASSLRVGEQYF,TGTGCCAGCAGCTTACGAGTGGGCGAGCAGTACTTC
-,TRBJ1-2,TRBV4-1,-,13,CASSQDVQGSYTF,TGCGCCAGCAGCCAAGATGTCCAGGGGAGCTACACCTTC
TRBD2,TRBJ2-2,TRBV19,-,17,CASTGLWTSGGTGELFF,TGTGCCAGTACCGGACTGTGGACTAGCGGGGGCACCGGGGAGCTGTTTTTT
-,TRBJ1-2,TRBV3-1,-,13,CASSPTRGHGYTF,TGTGCCAGCAGCCCGACCAGGGGCCATGGCTACACCTTC
-,TRBJ2-7,TRBV7-9,many,16,CASSSRDRRGGYEQYF,TGTGCCAGCAGCTCCCGGGACCGCCGAGGAGGGTACGAGCAGTACTTC
-,TRBJ2-7,TRBV6-2/TRBV6-3,once,13,CASSPGLPGEQYF,TGTGCCAGCAGCCCGGGACTTCCGGGGGAGCAGTACTTC
-,TRBJ2-7,TRBV19,-,14,CASSMGGAWHEQYF,TGTGCCAGTAGTATGGGCGGGGCGTGGCACGAGCAGTACTTC
-,TRBJ1-2,TRBV19,-,13,CASTTTANDGYTF,TGTGCCAGTACCACGACAGCTAACGATGGCTACACCTTC
-,TRBJ1-5,TRBV19,few,15,CATQAFLDSNQPQHF,TGTGCCACTCAGGCCTTCTTGGATAGCAATCAGCCCCAGCATTTT
-,TRBJ2-7,TRBV7-8,many,11,CASSLEYEQYF,TGTGCCAGCAGCTTGGAATACGAGCAGTACTTC
TRBD1,TRBJ2-2,TRBV2,-,15,CASSSRGLDTGELFF,TGTGCCAGCAGCTCCAGGGGGCTCGACACCGGGGAGCTGTTTTTT
TRBD2,TRBJ2-1,TRBV7-6,few,14,CASSLGGGSPEQFF,TGTGCCAGCAGCTTGGGCGGGGGTTCACCTGAGCAGTTCTTC
-,TRBJ1-1,TRBV7-9,-,14,CASSLAAGDTEAFF,TGTGCCAGCAGCTTAGCGGCAGGGGACACTGAAGCTTTCTTT
TRBD1,TRBJ1-1,TRBV3-1,few,12,CASSPGTGFAFF,TGTGCCAGCAGCCCCGGGACAGGGTTTGCTTTCTTT
-,TRBJ2-7,TRBV2,-,14,CASSESGPIDEQYF,TGTGCCAGCAGTGAATCCGGGCCAATCGACGAGCAGTACTTC